This is a list of T cell receptor beta chains from one sample in a study of blood T cell repertoires in COVID-19. The method was immunoSEQ multiplex PCR; TCRdb's version includes in-frame clones alone and lacks a portion of them. The sample lists roughly 90,000 clones, 70% to 85% occurring once. Specimen: peripheral blood. These TCRs come from a human donor in a cohort sampled during active COVID-19. The CDR3 runs from the conserved cysteine through the conserved F or W. D genes are given only for firm matches. The size of a clone is reported for some rows only, either as once, few or many, or as a class for expanded clones.

clone size: NA; D gene: NA; J gene: TRBJ1-5; V gene: TRBV28; CDR3 protein: CASSPLGPQHF; CDR3 DNA: TGTGCCAGCAGTCCTCTCGGGCCCCAGCATTTT
clone size: NA; D gene: NA; J gene: TRBJ1-2; V gene: TRBV4-1; CDR3 protein: CASSQGHGVESYGYTF; CDR3 DNA: TGCGCCAGCAGCCAAGGCCACGGGGTTGAGAGCTATGGCTACACCTTC
clone size: NA; D gene: NA; J gene: TRBJ2-5; V gene: TRBV5-4; CDR3 protein: CASSLSWQQETQYF; CDR3 DNA: TGTGCCAGCAGCTTGTCATGGCAGCAAGAGACCCAGTACTTC
clone size: NA; D gene: TRBD2; J gene: TRBJ2-1; V gene: TRBV5-1; CDR3 protein: CASSLALAGGEQFF; CDR3 DNA: TGCGCCAGCAGCTTGGCACTAGCGGGAGGCGAGCAGTTCTTC
clone size: NA; D gene: TRBD1; J gene: TRBJ2-7; V gene: TRBV4-1; CDR3 protein: CASSQVLGTGTYEQYF; CDR3 DNA: TGCGCCAGCAGCCAAGTTTTGGGGACAGGGACCTACGAGCAGTACTTC
clone size: NA; D gene: TRBD2; J gene: TRBJ2-1; V gene: TRBV4-2; CDR3 protein: CASSHRLAGEGNEQFF; CDR3 DNA: TGTGCCAGCAGCCACCGACTAGCGGGAGAGGGCAATGAGCAGTTCTTC
clone size: NA; D gene: NA; J gene: TRBJ2-7; V gene: TRBV2; CDR3 protein: CASSESQFNKYF; CDR3 DNA: TGTGCCAGCAGTGAATCACAGTTTAATAAGTACTTC
clone size: NA; D gene: NA; J gene: TRBJ2-1; V gene: TRBV5-4; CDR3 protein: CASSLVSGAYNEQFF; CDR3 DNA: TGTGCCAGCAGCCTCGTATCCGGAGCCTACAATGAGCAGTTCTTC
clone size: NA; D gene: NA; J gene: TRBJ2-3; V gene: TRBV11-2; CDR3 protein: CASSPRPGGDTQYF; CDR3 DNA: TGTGCCAGCAGCCCCCGCCCGGGGGGCGATACGCAGTATTTT
clone size: NA; D gene: NA; J gene: TRBJ1-4; V gene: TRBV4-2; CDR3 protein: CASSPSAPNEKLFF; CDR3 DNA: TGTGCCAGCAGCCCATCAGCGCCTAATGAAAAACTGTTTTTT
clone size: NA; D gene: NA; J gene: TRBJ1-1; V gene: TRBV6-5; CDR3 protein: CASTEDRGTEKAFF; CDR3 DNA: TGTGCCAGCACCGAGGACAGAGGGACCGAGAAAGCTTTCTTT
clone size: NA; D gene: NA; J gene: TRBJ2-3; V gene: TRBV5-1; CDR3 protein: CASTLSYTDTQYF; CDR3 DNA: TGCGCCAGCACCCTTTCTTACACAGATACGCAGTATTTT
clone size: few; D gene: NA; J gene: TRBJ1-5; V gene: TRBV7-2; CDR3 protein: CASRGGGSNQPQHF; CDR3 DNA: TGTGCCAGCAGGGGCGGGGGCTCCAATCAGCCCCAGCATTTT
clone size: once; D gene: NA; J gene: TRBJ2-3; V gene: TRBV27; CDR3 protein: CASSMTGQDTQYF; CDR3 DNA: TGTGCCAGCAGTATGACAGGCCAAGATACGCAGTATTTT
clone size: NA; D gene: NA; J gene: TRBJ1-3; V gene: TRBV5-1; CDR3 protein: CASSLGSAGGPSSGNTIYF; CDR3 DNA: TGCGCCAGCAGCTTGGGTTCGGCGGGTGGTCCGTCCTCTGGAAACACCATATATTTT